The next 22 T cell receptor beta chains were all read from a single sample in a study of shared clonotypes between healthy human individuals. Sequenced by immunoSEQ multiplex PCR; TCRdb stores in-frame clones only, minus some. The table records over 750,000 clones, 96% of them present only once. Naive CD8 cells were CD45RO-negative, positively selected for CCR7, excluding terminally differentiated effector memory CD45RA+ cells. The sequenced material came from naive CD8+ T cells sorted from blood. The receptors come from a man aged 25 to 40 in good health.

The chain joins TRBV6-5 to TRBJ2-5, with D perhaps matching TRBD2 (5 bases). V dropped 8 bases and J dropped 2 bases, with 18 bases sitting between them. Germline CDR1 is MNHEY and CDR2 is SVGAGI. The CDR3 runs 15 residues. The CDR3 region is CASGKPGSRQETQYF. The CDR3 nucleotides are TGTGCCAGCGGAAAACCGGGATCCCGACAAGAGACCCAGTACTTC.

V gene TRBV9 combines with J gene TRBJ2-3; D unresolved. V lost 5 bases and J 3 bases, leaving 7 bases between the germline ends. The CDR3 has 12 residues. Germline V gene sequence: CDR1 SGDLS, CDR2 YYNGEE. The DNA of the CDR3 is TGTGCCAGCAGTTCATTGACAGATACGCAGTATTTT. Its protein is CASSSLTDTQYF.

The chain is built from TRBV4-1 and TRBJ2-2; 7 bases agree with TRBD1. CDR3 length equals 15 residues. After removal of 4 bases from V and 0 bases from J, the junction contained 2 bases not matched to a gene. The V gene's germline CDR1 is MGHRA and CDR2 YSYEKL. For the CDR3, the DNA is TGCGCCAGCAGCCGGGACAGCACGAACACCGGGGAGCTGTTTTTT. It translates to CASSRDSTNTGELFF.

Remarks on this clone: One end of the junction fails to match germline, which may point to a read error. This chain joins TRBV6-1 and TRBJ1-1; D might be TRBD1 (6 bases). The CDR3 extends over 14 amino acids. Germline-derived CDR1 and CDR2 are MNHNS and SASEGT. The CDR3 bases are TGTGCCAGCAGTGAAAGTTACGGGGACACAGAAGCTTTCTTT. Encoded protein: CASSESYGDTEAFF.

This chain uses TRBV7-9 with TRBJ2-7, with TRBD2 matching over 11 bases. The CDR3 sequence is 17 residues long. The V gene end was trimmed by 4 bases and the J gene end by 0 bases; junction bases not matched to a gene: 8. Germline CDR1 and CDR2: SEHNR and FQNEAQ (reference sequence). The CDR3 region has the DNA TGTGCCAGCAGCTCCGGGACTAGCGGTAAGAGCTCCTACGAGCAGTACTTC. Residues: CASSSGTSGKSSYEQYF.

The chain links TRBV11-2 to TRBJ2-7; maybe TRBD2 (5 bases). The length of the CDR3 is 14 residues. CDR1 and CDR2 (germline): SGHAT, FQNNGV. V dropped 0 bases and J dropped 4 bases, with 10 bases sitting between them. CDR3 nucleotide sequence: TGTGCCAGCAGCTTAGACGGGGTTTTGTACGAGCAGTACTTC. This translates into CASSLDGVLYEQYF.

The CDR3 DNA reads TGTGCCTGGAGCTCCCTCGGCAGGGGTGCCGACGAGCAGTACTTC. Protein sequence: CAWSSLGRGADEQYF. The chain employs TRBV30 and TRBJ2-7, with D perhaps TRBD1 (6 bases). The V gene lost 3 bases and the J gene lost 5 bases, with 20 bases spanning the gap. Germline V gene sequence: CDR1 GTSNPN, CDR2 SVGIG (reference sequence). The CDR3 runs 15 residues. Supplemented by reference TRBV30 and TRBJ2-7, the full variable domain reads SQTIHQWPATLVQPVGSPLSLECTVEGTSNPNLYWYRQAAGRGLQLLFYSVGIGQISSEVPQNLSASRPQDRQFILSSKKLLLSDSGFYLCAWSSLGRGADEQYFGPGTRLTVT.

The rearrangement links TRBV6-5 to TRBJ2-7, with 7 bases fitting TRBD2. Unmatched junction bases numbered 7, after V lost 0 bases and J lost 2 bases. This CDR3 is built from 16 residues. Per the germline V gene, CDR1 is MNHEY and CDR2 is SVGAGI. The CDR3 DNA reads TGTGCCAGCAGTTACTCTTCACTAGCGCAAACCTACGAGCAGTACTTC. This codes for CASSYSSLAQTYEQYF.

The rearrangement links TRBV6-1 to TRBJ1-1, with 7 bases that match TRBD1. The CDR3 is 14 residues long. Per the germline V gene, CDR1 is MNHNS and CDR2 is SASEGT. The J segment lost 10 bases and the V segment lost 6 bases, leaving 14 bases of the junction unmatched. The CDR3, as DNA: TGTGCCAGCAGCTCCCGGGACAGAGGAAAGGGAGCTTTCTTT. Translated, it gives CASSSRDRGKGAFF.

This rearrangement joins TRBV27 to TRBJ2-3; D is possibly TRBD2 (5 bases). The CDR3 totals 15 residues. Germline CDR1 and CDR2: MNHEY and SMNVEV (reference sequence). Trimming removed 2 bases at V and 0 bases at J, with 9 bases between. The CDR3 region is CASSLSGSSTDTQYF. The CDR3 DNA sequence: TGTGCCAGCAGTTTAAGCGGCTCTAGCACAGATACGCAGTATTTT.

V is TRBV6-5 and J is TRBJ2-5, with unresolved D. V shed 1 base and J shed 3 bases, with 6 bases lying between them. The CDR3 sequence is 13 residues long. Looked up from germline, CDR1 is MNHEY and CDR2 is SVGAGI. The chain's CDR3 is CASSYYIKETQYF. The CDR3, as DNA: TGTGCCAGCAGTTACTACATAAAAGAGACCCAGTACTTC.

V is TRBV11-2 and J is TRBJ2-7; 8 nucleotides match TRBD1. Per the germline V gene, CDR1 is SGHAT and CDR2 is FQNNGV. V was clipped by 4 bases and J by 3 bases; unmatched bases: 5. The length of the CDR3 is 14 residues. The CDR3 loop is CASSSGQGGYEQYF. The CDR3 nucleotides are TGTGCCAGCAGCTCCGGACAGGGCGGCTACGAGCAGTACTTC.

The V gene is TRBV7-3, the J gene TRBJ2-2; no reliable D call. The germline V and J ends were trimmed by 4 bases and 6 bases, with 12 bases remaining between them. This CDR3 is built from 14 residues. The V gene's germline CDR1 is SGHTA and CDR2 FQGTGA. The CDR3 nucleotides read TGTGCCAGCAGCTGGGCAGGCGAAGCCGGGGAGCTGTTTTTT. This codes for CASSWAGEAGELFF.

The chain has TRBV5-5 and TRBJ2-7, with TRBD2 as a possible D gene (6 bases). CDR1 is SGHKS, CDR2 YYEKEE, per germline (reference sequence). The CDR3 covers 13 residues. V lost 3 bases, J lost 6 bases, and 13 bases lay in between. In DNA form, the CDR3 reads TGTGCCAGCAGCTCGGGGGTTTGGGGCGAGCAGTACTTC. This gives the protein CASSSGVWGEQYF.

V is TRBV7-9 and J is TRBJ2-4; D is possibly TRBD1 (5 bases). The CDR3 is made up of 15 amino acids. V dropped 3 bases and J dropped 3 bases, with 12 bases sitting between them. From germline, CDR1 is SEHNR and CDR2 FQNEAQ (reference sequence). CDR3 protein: CASSFQGTHKNIQYF. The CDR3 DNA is TGTGCCAGCAGCTTTCAGGGAACCCACAAAAACATTCAGTACTTC.

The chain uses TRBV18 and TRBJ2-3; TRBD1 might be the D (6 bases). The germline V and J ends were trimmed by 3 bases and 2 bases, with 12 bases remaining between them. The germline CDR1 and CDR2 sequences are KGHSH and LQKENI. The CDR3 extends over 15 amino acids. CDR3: CASSPDGGHTDTQYF. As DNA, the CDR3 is TGTGCCAGCTCACCTGATGGGGGACACACAGATACGCAGTATTTT.

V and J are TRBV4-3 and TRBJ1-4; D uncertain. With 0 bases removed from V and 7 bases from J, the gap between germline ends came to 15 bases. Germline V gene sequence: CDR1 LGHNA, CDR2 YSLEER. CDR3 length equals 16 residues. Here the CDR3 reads CASSQDRSGRFEKLFF. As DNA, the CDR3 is TGCGCCAGCAGCCAAGATAGGTCGGGGAGGTTTGAAAAACTGTTTTTT.

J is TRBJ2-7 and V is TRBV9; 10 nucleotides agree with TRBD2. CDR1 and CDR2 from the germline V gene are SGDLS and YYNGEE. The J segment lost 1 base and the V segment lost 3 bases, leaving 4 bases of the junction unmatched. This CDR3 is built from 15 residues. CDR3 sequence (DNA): TGTGCCAGCAGCGAGACTAGCGGGCGTTCCTACGAGCAGTACTTC. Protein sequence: CASSETSGRSYEQYF.

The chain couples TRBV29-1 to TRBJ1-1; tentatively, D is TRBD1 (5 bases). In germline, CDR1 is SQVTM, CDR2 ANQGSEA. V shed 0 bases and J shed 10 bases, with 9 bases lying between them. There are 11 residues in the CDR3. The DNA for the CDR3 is TGCAGCGTTGAAGAGCAAGGGGTAGCTTTCTTT. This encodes CSVEEQGVAFF.

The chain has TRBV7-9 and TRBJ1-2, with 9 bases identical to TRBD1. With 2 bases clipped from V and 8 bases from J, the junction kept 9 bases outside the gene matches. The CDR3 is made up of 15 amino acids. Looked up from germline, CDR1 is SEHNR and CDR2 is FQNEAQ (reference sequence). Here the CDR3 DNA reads TGTGCCAGCAGCTTACCTCCGGGACAGGGAATGGGCTACACCTTC. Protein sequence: CASSLPPGQGMGYTF.

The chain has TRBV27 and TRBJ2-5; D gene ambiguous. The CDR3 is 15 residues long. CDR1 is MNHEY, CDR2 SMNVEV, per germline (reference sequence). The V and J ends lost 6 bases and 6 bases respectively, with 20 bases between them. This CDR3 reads CASRPDRPVGKTQYF. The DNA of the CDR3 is TGTGCCAGCAGACCCGACCGTCCGGTGGGAAAGACCCAGTACTTC.

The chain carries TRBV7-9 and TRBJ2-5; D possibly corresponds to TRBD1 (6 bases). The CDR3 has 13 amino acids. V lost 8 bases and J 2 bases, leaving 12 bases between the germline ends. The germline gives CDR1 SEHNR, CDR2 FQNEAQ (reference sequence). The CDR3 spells CASGRRGQETQYF. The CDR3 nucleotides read TGTGCCAGCGGCCGTAGGGGGCAAGAGACCCAGTACTTC.